This is a list of T cell receptor beta chains from one sample in a study of cytomegalovirus exposure and HLA in healthy donors. Repertoires were generated with immunoSEQ multiplex PCR, while TCRdb's copy carries only in-frame clones and drops some. The sample shows over 150,000 clones, around 77% of them seen only once. Sequenced material: PBMCs. Receptor source: a man younger than 40 in good health and CMV-seropositive. CDR3s include the opening cysteine and the closing phenylalanine or tryptophan. D genes are given only for firm matches. Clone size is not always given. Where it is, it says once, few, many or a class for expanded clones.

>TRBD2|-|TRBJ2-1|TRBV5-1
CASSFRGGVLAEQFF
TGCGCCAGCAGTTTCCGGGGGGGAGTTTTGGCTGAGCAGTTCTTC
>-|once|TRBJ2-7|TRBV7-2
CASSSPYRVIYEQYF
TGTGCCAGCAGCTCGCCTTACAGGGTTATCTACGAGCAGTACTTC
>-|-|TRBJ1-5|TRBV5-6
CASSFRGIGQPQHF
TGTGCCAGCAGCTTTCGGGGTATCGGTCAGCCCCAGCATTTT
>TRBD1|-|TRBJ2-4|TRBV4-1
CASSQDRLGQGYF
TGCGCCAGCAGCCAAGATCGGTTGGGACAGGGGTACTTC
>-|-|TRBJ2-3|TRBV5-6
CASSLGYLGGEADTQYF
TGTGCCAGCAGCTTGGGCTATCTGGGGGGTGAGGCAGATACGCAGTATTTT
>-|-|TRBJ1-4|TRBV6-1
CASSEREKEKLFF
TGTGCCAGCAGTGAGAGGGAAAAAGAAAAACTGTTTTTT
>-|once|TRBJ2-1|TRBV5-1
CASSLGLYNEQFF
TGCGCCAGCAGCTTGGGACTTTACAATGAGCAGTTCTTC
>-|-|TRBJ2-4|TRBV29-1
CSVTPARAKNIQYF
TGCAGCGTGACTCCCGCTAGAGCCAAAAACATTCAGTACTTC
>TRBD2|-|TRBJ2-7|TRBV4-1
CASSQDLAGGPFWYF
TGCGCCAGCAGCCAAGATTTAGCGGGGGGGCCATTTTGGTACTTC
>TRBD2|-|TRBJ2-3|TRBV14
CASSQEPLAGGLGTDTQYF
TGTGCCAGCAGCCAAGAACCGCTAGCGGGGGGGCTTGGCACAGATACGCAGTATTTT
>-|-|TRBJ1-6|TRBV4-1
CASSQEIGAASPLHF
TGCGCCAGCAGCCAAGAGATAGGGGCCGCATCACCCCTCCACTTT
>-|-|TRBJ2-5|TRBV6-5
CASRNGVEETQYF
TGTGCCAGCAGGAACGGGGTTGAGGAGACCCAGTACTTC
>TRBD1|once|TRBJ1-5|TRBV6-5
CASSYRTGGGQPQHF
TGTGCCAGCAGTTACAGGACAGGGGGCGGACAGCCCCAGCATTTT
>-|-|TRBJ1-5|TRBV9
CASSADGGQSNQPQHF
TGTGCCAGCAGCGCGGATGGAGGGCAAAGCAATCAGCCCCAGCATTTT
>TRBD2|-|TRBJ2-2|TRBV4-2
CASSQEALAGVYTGELFF
TGTGCCAGCAGCCAAGAAGCCCTAGCGGGGGTGTACACCGGGGAGCTGTTTTTT
>TRBD1|once|TRBJ2-7|TRBV2
CASTLETGGYEQYF
TGTGCCAGCACCCTGGAGACAGGGGGCTACGAGCAGTACTTC
>-|-|TRBJ2-1|TRBV28
CASSGGAFNEQFF
TGTGCCAGCTCCGGTGGGGCGTTCAATGAGCAGTTCTTC
>TRBD1|-|TRBJ2-7|TRBV10-3
CAISIGQGVDEQYF
TGTGCCATCAGTATAGGACAGGGGGTGGACGAGCAGTACTTC
>TRBD2|-|TRBJ2-7|TRBV2
CASTSGGVGWYEQYF
TGTGCCAGCACCTCTGGGGGGGTTGGCTGGTACGAGCAGTACTTC
>-|-|TRBJ1-1|TRBV7-9
CASSLQGDTEAFF
TGTGCCAGCAGCCTACAGGGAGATACTGAAGCTTTCTTT
>TRBD1|-|TRBJ1-1|TRBV11-2
CASSITGVRTEAFF
TGTGCCAGCAGCATAACAGGGGTGCGGACTGAAGCTTTCTTT
>-|-|TRBJ2-1|TRBV7-2
CASSLPAYNEQFF
TGTGCCAGCAGCTTACCCGCCTACAATGAGCAGTTCTTC
>-|-|TRBJ1-5|TRBV28
CASSLSGEGQPQHF
TGTGCCAGCAGTTTATCAGGGGAGGGTCAGCCCCAGCATTTT
>TRBD1|-|TRBJ2-5|TRBV6-1
CASRVGQGATETQYF
TGTGCCAGCAGGGTGGGGCAGGGGGCGACGGAGACCCAGTACTTC
>-|once|TRBJ2-7|TRBV30
CAWSVGTSYEQYF
TGTGCCTGGAGTGTGGGCACCTCCTACGAGCAGTACTTC
>TRBD2|-|TRBJ2-1|TRBV5-1
CASSPPGGSYNEQFF
TGCGCCAGCAGCCCGCCGGGGGGCTCCTACAATGAGCAGTTCTTC
>-|-|TRBJ2-5|TRBV5-4
CASSLTGRVQETQYF
TGTGCCAGCAGCTTAACGGGAAGGGTACAAGAGACCCAGTACTTC
>TRBD1|-|TRBJ2-7|TRBV6-5
CASSYSGQGAYEQYF
TGTGCCAGCAGTTACTCCGGACAGGGGGCCTACGAGCAGTACTTC
>-|-|TRBJ2-7|TRBV5-4
CASSLTVNSYEQYF
TGTGCCAGCAGCTTAACAGTGAACTCCTACGAGCAGTACTTC
>-|-|TRBJ1-3|TRBV18
CASSPEQSNSGNTIYF
TGTGCCAGCTCACCAGAACAGTCAAACTCTGGAAACACCATATATTTT
>TRBD1|once|TRBJ1-6|TRBV6-5
CASSYEGTGMNSPLHF
TGTGCCAGCAGTTACGAAGGGACAGGGATGAATTCACCCCTCCACTTT
>-|-|TRBJ1-1|TRBV6-1
CASSILPGNTEAFF
TGTGCCAGCAGTATACTCCCGGGGAACACTGAAGCTTTCTTT
>TRBD1|-|TRBJ1-5|TRBV10-2
CASSLMAGGNQPQHF
TGCGCCAGCAGTCTGATGGCAGGGGGAAATCAGCCCCAGCATTTT
>TRBD1|-|TRBJ2-7|TRBV5-1
CASSFGTEIYEQYF
TGCGCCAGCAGCTTCGGGACAGAGATCTACGAGCAGTACTTC
>-|-|TRBJ2-7|TRBV4-1
CASSHTSIEYEQYF
TGCGCCAGCAGCCACACGAGTATCGAGTACGAGCAGTACTTC
>-|-|TRBJ2-5|TRBV2
CASTRGGAETQYF
TGTGCCAGCACGAGAGGGGGGGCAGAGACCCAGTACTTC
>-|-|TRBJ1-4|TRBV30
CAWSSQGIKFF
TGTGCCTGGAGTTCACAGGGTATTAAATTTTTT
>-|-|TRBJ1-5|TRBV6-1
CASSEEAGFSNQPQHF
TGTGCCAGCAGTGAAGAGGCAGGGTTTAGCAATCAGCCCCAGCATTTT
>-|-|TRBJ2-1|TRBV2
CASSEVRGGATEQFF
TGTGCCAGCAGTGAAGTGAGGGGGGGGGCTACTGAGCAGTTCTTC
>-|-|TRBJ2-2|TRBV5-1
CASSLLPVPGELFF
TGCGCCAGCAGCTTGCTACCCGTCCCCGGGGAGCTGTTTTTT
>-|-|TRBJ1-5|TRBV11-2
CASSFSGQPQHF
TGTGCCAGCAGCTTTAGCGGGCAGCCCCAGCATTTT